These 2 T cell receptor beta chains came from one sample sequenced in a study of blood T cell repertoires in COVID-19. Measured with immunoSEQ multiplex PCR; TCRdb has only the in-frame clones, and not every one. The repertoire consists of hundreds of thousands of clones, with about 89% occurring once and the leading ten covering approximately 1.5%. Sequencing used peripheral blood. The origin of the receptors is a woman aged 35 to 49 who had recovered from COVID-19.

V usage is TRBV5-1 and J usage is TRBJ2-2; D might be TRBD1 (6 bases). This CDR3 spans 18 amino acids. Trimming took 0 bases from V and 4 from J, leaving 19 bases between them. CDR1 is SGHRS and CDR2 is YFSETQ in the germline V gene. CDR3 protein: CASSLAPPRAGVTGELFF. DNA of the CDR3: TGCGCCAGCAGCTTGGCCCCCCCCCGGGCAGGGGTCACCGGGGAGCTGTTTTTT.

The chain links TRBV5-6 to TRBJ2-2, with no clear D. Trimming left V 0 bases short and J 5 bases short, with 8 bases between. Germline lookup yields CDR1 SGHDT and CDR2 YYEEEE. CDR3 length equals 14 residues. The CDR3 loop is CASSLGHWTGELFF. CDR3 nucleotides: TGTGCCAGCAGCTTGGGACATTGGACCGGGGAGCTGTTTTTT.